This T cell receptor beta chain stems from a study of T cell responses to AZD1222 COVID-19 vaccine. Study as a whole: Second doses were pooled across both intervals (about 4 or about 12 weeks). Study-level results: Seropositive status at baseline applied to only 6 or 7 AZD1222 recipients. The sample set comprised mostly white British donors with more females, and clonal diversity was possibly underestimated.

Produced via immunoSEQ multiplex PCR; TCRdb's table is partial and in-frame only. This repertoire shows roughly 120,000 clones, approximately 93% found once; its top ten account for 2.5% to 3.5%. Concerning this clone itself: Its antigen is undetermined.

The V end was cut by 3 bases, the J end by 0 bases, with 11 bases between. The CDR3 spans 15 residues. CDR1 and CDR2 from the germline V gene are SGHVS and FQNEAQ. This receptor was identified in an adult in good health. Sequencing was performed on peripheral blood, taken on day 0 of AZD1222 vaccination. The chain has TRBV7-8 and TRBJ1-1; D not certain. The CDR3 reads CASSLLVGMNTEAFF. The CDR3 DNA reads as TGTGCCAGCAGCTTGCTCGTGGGTATGAACACTGAAGCTTTCTTT.